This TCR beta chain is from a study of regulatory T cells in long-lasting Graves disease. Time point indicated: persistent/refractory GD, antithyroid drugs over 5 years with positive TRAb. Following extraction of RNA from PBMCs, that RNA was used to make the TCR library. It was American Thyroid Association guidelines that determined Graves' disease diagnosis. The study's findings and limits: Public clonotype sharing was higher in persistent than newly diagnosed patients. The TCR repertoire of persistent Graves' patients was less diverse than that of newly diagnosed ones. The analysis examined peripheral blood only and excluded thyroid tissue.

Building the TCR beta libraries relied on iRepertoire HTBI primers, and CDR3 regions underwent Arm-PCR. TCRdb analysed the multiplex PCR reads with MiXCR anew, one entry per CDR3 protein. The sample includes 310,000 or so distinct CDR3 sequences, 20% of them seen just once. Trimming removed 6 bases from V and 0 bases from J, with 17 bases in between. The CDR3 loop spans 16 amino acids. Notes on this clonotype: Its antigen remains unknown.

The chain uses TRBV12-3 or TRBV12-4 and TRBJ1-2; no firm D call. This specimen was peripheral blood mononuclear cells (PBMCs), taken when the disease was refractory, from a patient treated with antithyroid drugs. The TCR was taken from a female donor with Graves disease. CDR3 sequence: CASSPASGGTNYGYTF. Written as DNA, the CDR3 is TGTGCCAGCAGCCCCGCCTCGGGAGGAACTAACTATGGCTACACCTTC.